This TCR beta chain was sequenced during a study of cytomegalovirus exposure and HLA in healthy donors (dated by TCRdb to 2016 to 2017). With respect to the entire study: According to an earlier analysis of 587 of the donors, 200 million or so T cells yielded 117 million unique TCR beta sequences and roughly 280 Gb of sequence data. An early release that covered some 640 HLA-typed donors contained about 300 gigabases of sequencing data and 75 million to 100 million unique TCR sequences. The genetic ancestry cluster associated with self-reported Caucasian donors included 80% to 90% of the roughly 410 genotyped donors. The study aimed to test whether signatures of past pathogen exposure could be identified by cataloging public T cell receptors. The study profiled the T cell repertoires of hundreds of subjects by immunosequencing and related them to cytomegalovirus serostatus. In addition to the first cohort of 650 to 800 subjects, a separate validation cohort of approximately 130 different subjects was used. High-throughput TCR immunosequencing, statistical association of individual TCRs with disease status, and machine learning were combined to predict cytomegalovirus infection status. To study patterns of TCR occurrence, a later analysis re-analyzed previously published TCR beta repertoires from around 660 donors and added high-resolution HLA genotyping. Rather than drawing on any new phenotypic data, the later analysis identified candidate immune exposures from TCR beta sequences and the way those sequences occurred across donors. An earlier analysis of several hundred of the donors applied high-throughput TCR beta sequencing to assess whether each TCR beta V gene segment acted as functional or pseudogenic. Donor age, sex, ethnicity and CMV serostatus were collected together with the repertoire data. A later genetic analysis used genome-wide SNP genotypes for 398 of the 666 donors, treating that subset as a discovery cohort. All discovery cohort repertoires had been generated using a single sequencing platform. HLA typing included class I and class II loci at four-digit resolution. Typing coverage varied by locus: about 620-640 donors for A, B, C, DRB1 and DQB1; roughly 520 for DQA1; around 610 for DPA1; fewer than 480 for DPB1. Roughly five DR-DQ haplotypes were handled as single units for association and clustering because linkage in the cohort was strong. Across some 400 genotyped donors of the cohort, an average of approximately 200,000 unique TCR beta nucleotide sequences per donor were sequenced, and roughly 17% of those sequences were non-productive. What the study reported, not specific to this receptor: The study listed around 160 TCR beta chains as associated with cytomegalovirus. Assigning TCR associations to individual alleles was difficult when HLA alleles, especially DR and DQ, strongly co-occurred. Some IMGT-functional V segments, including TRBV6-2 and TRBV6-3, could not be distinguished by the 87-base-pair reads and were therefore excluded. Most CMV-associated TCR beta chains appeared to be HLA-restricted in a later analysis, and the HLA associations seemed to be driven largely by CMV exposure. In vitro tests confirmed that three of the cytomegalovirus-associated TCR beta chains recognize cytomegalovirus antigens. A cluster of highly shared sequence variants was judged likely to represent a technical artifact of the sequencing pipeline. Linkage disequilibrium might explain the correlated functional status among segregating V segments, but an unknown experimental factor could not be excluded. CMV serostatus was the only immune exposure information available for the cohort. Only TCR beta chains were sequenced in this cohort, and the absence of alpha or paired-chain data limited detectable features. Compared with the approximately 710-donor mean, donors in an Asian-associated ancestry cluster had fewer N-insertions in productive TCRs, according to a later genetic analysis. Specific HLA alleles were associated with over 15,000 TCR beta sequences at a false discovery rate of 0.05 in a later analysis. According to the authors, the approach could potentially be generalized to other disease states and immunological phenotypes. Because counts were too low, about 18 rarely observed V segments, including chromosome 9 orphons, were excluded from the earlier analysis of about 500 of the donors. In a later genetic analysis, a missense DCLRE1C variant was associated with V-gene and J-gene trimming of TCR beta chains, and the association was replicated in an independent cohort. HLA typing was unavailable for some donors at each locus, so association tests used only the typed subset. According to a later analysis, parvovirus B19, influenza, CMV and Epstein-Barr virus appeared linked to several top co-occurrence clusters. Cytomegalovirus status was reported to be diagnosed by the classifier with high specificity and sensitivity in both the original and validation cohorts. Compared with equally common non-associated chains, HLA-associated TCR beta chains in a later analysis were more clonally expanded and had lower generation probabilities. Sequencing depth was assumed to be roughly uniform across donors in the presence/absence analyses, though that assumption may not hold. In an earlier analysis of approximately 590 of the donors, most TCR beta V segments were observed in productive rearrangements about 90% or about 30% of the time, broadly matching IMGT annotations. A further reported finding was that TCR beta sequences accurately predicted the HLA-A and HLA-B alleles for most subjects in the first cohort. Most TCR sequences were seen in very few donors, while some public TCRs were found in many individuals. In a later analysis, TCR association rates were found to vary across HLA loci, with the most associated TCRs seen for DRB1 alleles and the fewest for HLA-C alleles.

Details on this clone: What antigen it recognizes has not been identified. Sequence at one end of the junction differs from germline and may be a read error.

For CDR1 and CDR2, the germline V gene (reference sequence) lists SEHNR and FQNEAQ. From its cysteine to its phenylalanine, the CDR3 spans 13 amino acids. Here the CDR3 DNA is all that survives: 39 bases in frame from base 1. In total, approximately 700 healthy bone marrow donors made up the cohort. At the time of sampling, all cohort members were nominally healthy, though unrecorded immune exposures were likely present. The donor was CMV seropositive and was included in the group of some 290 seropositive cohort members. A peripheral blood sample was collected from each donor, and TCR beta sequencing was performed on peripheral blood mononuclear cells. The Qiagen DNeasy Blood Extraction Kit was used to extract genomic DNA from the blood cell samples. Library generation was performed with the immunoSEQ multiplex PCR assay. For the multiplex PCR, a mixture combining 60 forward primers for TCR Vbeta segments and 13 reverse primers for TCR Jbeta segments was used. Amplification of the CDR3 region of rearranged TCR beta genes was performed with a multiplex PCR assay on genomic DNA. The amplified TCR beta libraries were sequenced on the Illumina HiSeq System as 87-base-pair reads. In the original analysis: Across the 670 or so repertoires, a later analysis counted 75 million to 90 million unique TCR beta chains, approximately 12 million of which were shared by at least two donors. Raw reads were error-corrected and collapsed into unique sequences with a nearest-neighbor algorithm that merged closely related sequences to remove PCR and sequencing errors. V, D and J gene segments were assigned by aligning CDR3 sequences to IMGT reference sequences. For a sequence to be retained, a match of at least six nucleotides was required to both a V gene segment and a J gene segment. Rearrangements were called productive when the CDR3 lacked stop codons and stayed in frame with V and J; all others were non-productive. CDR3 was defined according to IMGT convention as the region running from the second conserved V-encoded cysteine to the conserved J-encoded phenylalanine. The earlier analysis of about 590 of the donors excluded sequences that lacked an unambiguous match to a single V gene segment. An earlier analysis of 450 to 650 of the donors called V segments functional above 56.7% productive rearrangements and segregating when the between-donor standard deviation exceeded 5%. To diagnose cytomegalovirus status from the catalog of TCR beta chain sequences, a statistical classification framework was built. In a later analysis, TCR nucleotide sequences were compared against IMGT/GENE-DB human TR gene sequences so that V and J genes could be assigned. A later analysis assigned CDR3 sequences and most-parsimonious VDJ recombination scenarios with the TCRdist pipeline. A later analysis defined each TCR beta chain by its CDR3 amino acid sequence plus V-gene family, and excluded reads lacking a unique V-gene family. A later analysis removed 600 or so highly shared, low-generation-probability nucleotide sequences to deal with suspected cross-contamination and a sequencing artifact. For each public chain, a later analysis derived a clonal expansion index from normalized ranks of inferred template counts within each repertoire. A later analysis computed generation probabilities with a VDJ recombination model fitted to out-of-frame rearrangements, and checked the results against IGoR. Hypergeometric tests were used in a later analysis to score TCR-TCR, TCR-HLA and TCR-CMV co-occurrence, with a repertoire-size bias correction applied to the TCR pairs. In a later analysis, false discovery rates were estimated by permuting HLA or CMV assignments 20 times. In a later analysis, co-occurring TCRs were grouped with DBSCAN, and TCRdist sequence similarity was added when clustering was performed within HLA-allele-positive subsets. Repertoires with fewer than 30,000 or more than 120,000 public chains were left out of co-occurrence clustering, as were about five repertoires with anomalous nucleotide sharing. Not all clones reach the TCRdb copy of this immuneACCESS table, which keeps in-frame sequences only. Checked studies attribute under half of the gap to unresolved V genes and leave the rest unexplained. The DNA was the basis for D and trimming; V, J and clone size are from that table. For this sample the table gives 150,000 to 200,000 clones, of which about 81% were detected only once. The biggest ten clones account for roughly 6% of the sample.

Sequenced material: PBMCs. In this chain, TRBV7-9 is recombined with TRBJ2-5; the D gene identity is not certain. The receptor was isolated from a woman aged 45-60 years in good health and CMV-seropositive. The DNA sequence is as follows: TGTGCCAGCAGCTTAGTCCTAGGCGAGACCCGGTACTTC. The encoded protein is CASSLVLGETRYF. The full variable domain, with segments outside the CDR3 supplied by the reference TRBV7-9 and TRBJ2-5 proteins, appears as DTGVSQNPRHKITKRGQNVTFRCDPISEHNRLYWYRQTLGQGPEFLTYFQNEAQLEKSRLLSDRFSAERPKGSFSTLEIQRTEQGDSAMYLCASSLVLGETRYFGPGTRLLVL.